Each of the 18 T cell receptor beta chains below was sequenced from the same sample in a study of CD8 T cells in Susac syndrome. Random hexamers were used to reverse transcribe an amount of roughly 0.5 to 1 ug RNA. TCRdb fed the immunoSEQ multiplex PCR reads into MiXCR, producing one record per CDR3 protein. The sample has around 170,000 distinct CDR3 sequences, about 95% seen once. Material: CD8+ T cells from PBMCs. The receptors come from a human donor with Susac syndrome.

The CDR3 bases are TGTGCCAGCAGTGAATACGGTGGCGGGACTAGCGGGAACAATGAGCAGTTCTTC. Its protein is CASSEYGGGTSGNNEQFF. This chain joins TRBV25-1 and TRBJ2-1; TRBD2 matches at 13 bases. In germline, CDR1 is MGHDK, CDR2 SYGVNS. With V trimmed by 0 bases and J by 5 bases, 7 bases remained unmatched. This CDR3 is 18 amino acids long. Complete variable domain (other parts from reference TRBV25-1 and TRBJ2-1): EADIYQTPRYLVIGTGKKITLECSQTMGHDKMYWYQQDPGMELHLIHYSYGVNSTEKGDLSSESTVSRIRTEHFPLTLESARPSHTSQYLCASSEYGGGTSGNNEQFFGPGTRLTVL.

This clonotype was counted between two and nine times. The gene calls are TRBV11-2 and TRBJ2-2; TRBD1 agrees at 11 bases. V shed 2 bases, J shed 2 bases, and the junction held 7 bases outside the gene matches. The CDR3 has 18 amino acids. CDR1 and CDR2 (germline): SGHAT, FQNNGV. The CDR3 coding sequence is TGTGCCAGCAGCTTAAATAAGGGACAGGGGGTTAACACCGGGGAGCTGTTTTTT. It translates to CASSLNKGQGVNTGELFF.

The chain uses TRBV7-2 and TRBJ1-4; TRBD1 agrees at 7 bases. The V and J ends lost 4 bases and 14 bases, in that order; junction bases with no gene match: 7. Germline lookup yields CDR1 SGHTA and CDR2 FQGNSA. This CDR3 is built from 12 residues. DNA for the CDR3: TGTGCCAGCAGCTCCTATGGACAGGCCCTGTTTTTT. Protein sequence: CASSSYGQALFF.

V gene TRBV20-1 combines with J gene TRBJ1-5; 7 bases align to TRBD1. The germline gives CDR1 DFQATT, CDR2 SNEGSKA (reference sequence). The CDR3 consists of 15 residues. V was clipped by 7 bases and J by 0 bases; unmatched bases: 9. The CDR3 coding sequence is TGCAGTGGAAGGGACAGACTTTATAGCAATCAGCCCCAGCATTTT. Its translation: CSGRDRLYSNQPQHF.

This chain connects TRBV7-2 to TRBJ1-5; the match to TRBD1 covers 8 bases. Unmatched junction bases numbered 6, after V lost 5 bases and J lost 6 bases. CDR3 length equals 14 residues. The V gene's germline CDR1 is SGHTA and CDR2 FQGNSA. The CDR3 reads CASSPGQGAQPQHF. In nucleotides, the CDR3 is TGTGCCAGCAGCCCAGGTCAGGGGGCTCAGCCCCAGCATTTT.

The V gene is TRBV9, the J gene TRBJ2-1; 11 bases align to TRBD2. Germline V gene data show CDR1 as SGDLS and CDR2 as YYNGEE. This CDR3 spans 15 amino acids. The V segment lost 4 bases and the J segment 6 bases; nucleotides outside the gene matches: 6. The CDR3 loop reads CASSFTTSGANEQFF. The CDR3 DNA reads TGTGCCAGCAGCTTTACGACTAGCGGGGCCAATGAGCAGTTCTTC.

The rearrangement uses TRBV6-5 and TRBJ2-7; TRBD2 matches at 8 bases. This CDR3 comprises 14 residues. The V gene end was trimmed by 5 bases and the J gene end by 6 bases; junction bases not matched to a gene: 9. Germline CDR1 MNHEY, CDR2 SVGAGI. For the CDR3, the DNA is TGTGCCAGCAGTCCTCTAGAAAGCGGGGGCGAGCAGTACTTC. Translation gives CASSPLESGGEQYF.

The chain recombines TRBV27 with TRBJ2-4, with 10 positions matching TRBD2. The CDR3 has 20 residues. Germline lookup yields CDR1 MNHEY and CDR2 SMNVEV (reference sequence). The V gene end was trimmed by 0 bases and the J gene end by 2 bases; junction bases not matched to a gene: 13. CDR3 amino acids: CASSLSPGTSEIPSKNIQYF. In DNA form, the CDR3 reads TGTGCCAGCAGTTTATCGCCCGGGACTAGCGAGATCCCATCCAAAAACATTCAGTACTTC.

The chain employs TRBV5-1 and TRBJ1-1, with unresolved D. V was clipped by 0 bases and J by 9 bases, with 12 bases between them. The germline gives CDR1 SGHRS, CDR2 YFSETQ. The CDR3 consists of 13 residues. CDR3 in DNA: TGCGCCAGCAGCTTGGAGGACGCGGGTAAAGCTTTCTTT. This translates into CASSLEDAGKAFF. The variable domain in full, with the rest retrieved from reference TRBV5-1 and TRBJ1-1, is KAGVTQTPRYLIKTRGQQVTLSCSPISGHRSVSWYQQTPGQGLQFLFEYFSETQRNKGNFPGRFSGRQFSNSRSEMNVSTLELGDSALYLCASSLEDAGKAFFGQGTRLTVV.

The chain links TRBV11-1 to TRBJ2-1; weak D call: TRBD1 (6 bases). Germline V lookup: CDR1 SGHAT, CDR2 FQDESV (reference sequence). Trimming took off 2 bases at V and 0 bases at J, with 17 bases between the two ends. This CDR3 spans 18 amino acids. In nucleotides, the CDR3 is TGTGCCAGCAGCTTATTTGGACAGTTACTCAGCTCCTACAATGAGCAGTTCTTC. Translated, it gives CASSLFGQLLSSYNEQFF.

V usage is TRBV24-1 and J usage is TRBJ2-1; TRBD2 matches at 12 bases. V was pared by 6 bases and J by 14 bases, with 7 bases of the junction left unmatched. The length of the CDR3 is 13 residues. Germline values: CDR1 KGHDR, CDR2 SFDVKD. CDR3 residues: CATSNGLAGTEFF. The CDR3 region has the DNA TGTGCCACCAGTAACGGACTAGCGGGAACCGAGTTCTTC.

This chain links TRBV10-3 with TRBJ2-2, with D perhaps assigned TRBD1 or TRBD2 (5 bases each). The CDR3 runs to 15 residues. V was pared by 4 bases and J by 3 bases, with 12 bases between. Germline CDR1 and CDR2: ENHRY and SYGVKD. The CDR3, as DNA: TGTGCCATCAGTGGTAACCGAGGGGACACCGGGGAGCTGTTTTTT. Amino acids: CAISGNRGDTGELFF.

The V gene is TRBV4-1, the J gene TRBJ2-2; D assignment may be TRBD1 or TRBD2 (5 bases each). The V and J ends lost 5 bases and 0 bases respectively, with 22 bases between them. The CDR3 is made up of 19 amino acids. In germline, CDR1 is MGHRA, CDR2 YSYEKL. CDR3 coding DNA: TGCGCCAGCAGCGATAAAACCAAAGGGACGGTCGCGAACACCGGGGAGCTGTTTTTT. Translated, it gives CASSDKTKGTVANTGELFF.

The V call is TRBV27, the J call TRBJ1-1, with 7 bases lining up with TRBD1. Germline CDR1 reads MNHEY; CDR2 reads SMNVEV (reference sequence). The V gene end was trimmed by 5 bases and the J gene end by 4 bases; junction bases not matched to a gene: 4. CDR3 length: 13 amino acids. CDR3 protein: CASSETGSTEAFF. CDR3 bases: TGTGCCAGCAGTGAGACAGGGAGCACTGAAGCTTTCTTT.

The chain combines TRBV11-2 with TRBJ2-5, with D possibly being TRBD1 or TRBD2 (5 bases each). Trimming pared 4 bases from V and 5 bases from J, leaving 20 bases between. CDR3 size: 16 residues. Germline loops: CDR1 SGHAT, CDR2 FQNNGV. The CDR3 nucleotides are TGTGCCAGCAGCTCCTCGACGGGCCTTGAGGGGGAGACCCAGTACTTC. It yields the protein CASSSSTGLEGETQYF.

This chain links TRBV5-4 with TRBJ1-3, with a tentative D call TRBD1 (5 bases). CDR1 is SGHNT, CDR2 YYREEE, per germline (reference sequence). The CDR3 length is 14 residues. V was trimmed by 4 bases and J by 2 bases, leaving 10 bases between them. The CDR3 region is CASSPRGAGNTIYF. CDR3 nucleotide sequence: TGTGCCAGCAGCCCTAGAGGGGCTGGAAACACCATATATTTT. Variable domain in full (rest from reference TRBV5-4 and TRBJ1-3): ETGVTQSPTHLIKTRGQQVTLRCSSQSGHNTVSWYQQALGQGPQFIFQYYREEENGRGNFPPRFSGLQFPNYSSELNVNALELDDSALYLCASSPRGAGNTIYFGEGSWLTVV.

This chain joins TRBV7-9 and TRBJ1-1; D unclear. Germline V lookup: CDR1 SEHNR, CDR2 FQNEAQ (reference sequence). This CDR3 comprises 13 residues. Trimming pared 5 bases from V and 1 base from J, leaving 8 bases between. Written as DNA, the CDR3 is TGTGCCAGCAGCGAGGATCGGAACACTGAAGCTTTCTTT. Amino acid sequence: CASSEDRNTEAFF. Based on the CDR3 plus reference TRBV7-9 and TRBJ1-1, the full variable domain is DTGVSQNPRHKITKRGQNVTFRCDPISEHNRLYWYRQTLGQGPEFLTYFQNEAQLEKSRLLSDRFSAERPKGSFSTLEIQRTEQGDSAMYLCASSEDRNTEAFFGQGTRLTVV.

The chain couples TRBV9 to TRBJ2-7; 10 bases are shared with TRBD2. The CDR3 has 16 residues. The germline gives CDR1 SGDLS, CDR2 YYNGEE. The V segment lost 3 bases and the J segment 5 bases; nucleotides outside the gene matches: 11. The DNA of the CDR3 is TGTGCCAGCAGCGCTGGGCCCAGCGGGGGGGCCGACGAGCAGTACTTC. This translates into CASSAGPSGGADEQYF.